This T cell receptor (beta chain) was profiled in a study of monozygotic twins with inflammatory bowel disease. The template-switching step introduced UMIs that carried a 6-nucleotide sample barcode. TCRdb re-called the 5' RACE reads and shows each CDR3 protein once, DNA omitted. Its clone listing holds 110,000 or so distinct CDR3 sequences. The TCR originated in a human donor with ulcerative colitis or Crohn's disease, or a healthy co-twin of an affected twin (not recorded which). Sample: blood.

CDR3 residues: CASSRGQALSEETQYF. The chain carries TRBV5-6 and TRBJ2-5; with no DNA, the TCRdb D assignment of TRBD1 cannot be verified. Germline CDR1 SGHDT, CDR2 YYEEEE. The CDR3 runs to 16 residues.